This T cell receptor beta chain derives from a study of blood T cell repertoires in COVID-19. Study details: Samples came from the United States, Italy and Spain, spanning acute and convalescent COVID-19.

Germline CDR1 PRHDT, CDR2 FYEKMQ (reference sequence). The CDR3 totals 15 residues. V was cut by 1 base and J by 4 bases, with 11 bases left in between. Sequenced by immunoSEQ multiplex PCR; TCRdb stores in-frame clones only, minus some. Of around 180,000 clones in the sample, about 82% were seen once. This TCR was sampled from a woman in her twenties or thirties who had recovered from COVID-19. The chain joins TRBV13 to TRBJ1-3, with TRBD1 as a possible D gene (6 bases). The sample taken for sequencing was PBMCs or T cells enriched from blood (not recorded which). CDR3 nucleotide sequence: TGTGCCAGCAGCTTAGACAGGGCGTTCGGAAACACCATATATTTT. As protein: CASSLDRAFGNTIYF.